This record concerns one T cell receptor beta chain sequence. Antigen specificity is unknown. Sequencing was performed with immunoSEQ multiplex PCR; in TCRdb, only in-frame clones are kept and a portion is missing. The sample lists approximately 70,000 clones, 85% to 90% seen once, with 5% to 6.5% in the top ten. The sample originates from a study of OX40 agonist ivuxolimab in advanced cancers. At the level of the study: Dose-escalation subjects each had hepatocellular carcinoma, melanoma, renal cell or head and neck cancer. Mean age approximately 61 years, range roughly 23 to 79; just over 80% male. Study-level findings and limits: Partial responders dosed at 0.1-3.0 mg/kg displayed clonal expansion ranking among the lowest. Mean expanded clone counts were higher in CD8+ than CD4+ T cells.

The specimen was CD4+ or CD8+ T cells sorted from blood, collected in a trial of the OX40 agonist ivuxolimab. This sequence originates from an adult with an advanced solid tumor such as melanoma, head and neck, liver or kidney cancer.

CDR3 residues: CASSPGPHYEQYF. CDR3 DNA sequence: TGTGCCAGTAGTCCCGGGCCCCACTACGAGCAGTACTTC. J is TRBJ2-7 and V is TRBV19; D remains unclear. Germline V gives CDR1 LNHDA, CDR2 SQIVND (reference sequence). The CDR3 runs 13 residues. Trimming took off 5 bases at V and 3 bases at J, with 11 bases between the two ends.